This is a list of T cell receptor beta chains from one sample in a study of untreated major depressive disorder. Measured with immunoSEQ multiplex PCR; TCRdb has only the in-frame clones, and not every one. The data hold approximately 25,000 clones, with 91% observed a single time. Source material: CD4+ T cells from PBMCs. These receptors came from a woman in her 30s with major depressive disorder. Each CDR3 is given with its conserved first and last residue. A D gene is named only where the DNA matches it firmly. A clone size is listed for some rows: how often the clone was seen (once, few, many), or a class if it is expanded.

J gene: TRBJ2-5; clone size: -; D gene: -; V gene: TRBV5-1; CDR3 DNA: TGCGCCAGCAGCTTGGTCAGGGGGGCCCAAGAGACCCAGTACTTC; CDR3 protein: CASSLVRGAQETQYF
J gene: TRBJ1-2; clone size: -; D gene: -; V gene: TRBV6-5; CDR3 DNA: TGTGCCAGCAAGTCAGGGGTAGCCTATGGCTACACCTTC; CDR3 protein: CASKSGVAYGYTF
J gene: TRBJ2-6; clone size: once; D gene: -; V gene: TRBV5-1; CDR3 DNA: TGCGCCAGCAGCTTTGAGCCTTCAGCCAACGTCCTGACTTTC; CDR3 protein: CASSFEPSANVLTF
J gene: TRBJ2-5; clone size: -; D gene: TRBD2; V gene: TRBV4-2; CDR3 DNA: TGTGCCAGCAGCCAATCCGAATACCGCGGGGGGGCAGGGGAGACCCAGTACTTC; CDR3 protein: CASSQSEYRGGAGETQYF
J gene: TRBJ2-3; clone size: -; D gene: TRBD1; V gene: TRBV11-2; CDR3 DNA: TGTGCCAGCAGCTTCCAGGGGGCCGGCGCAGATACGCAGTATTTT; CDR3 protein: CASSFQGAGADTQYF
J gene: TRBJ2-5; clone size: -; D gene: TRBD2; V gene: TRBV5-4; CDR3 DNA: TGTGCCAGCAGCATGGGACTAGCGGGGCAGACCCAGTACTTC; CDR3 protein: CASSMGLAGQTQYF
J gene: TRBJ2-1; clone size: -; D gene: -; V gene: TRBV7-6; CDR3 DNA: TGTGCCAGCAGCCATCCCTTATGGGGCCCCTACAATGAGCAGTTCTTC; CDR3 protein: CASSHPLWGPYNEQFF
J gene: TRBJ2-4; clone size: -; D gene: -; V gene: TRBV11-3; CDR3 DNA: TGTGCCAGCAGCCTAGAGGGTGGTCGCAAAAACATTCAGTACTTC; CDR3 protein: CASSLEGGRKNIQYF
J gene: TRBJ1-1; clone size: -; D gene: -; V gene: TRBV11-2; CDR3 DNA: TGTGCCAGCAGCTTAGGGGGGAGAAACACTGAAGCTTTCTTT; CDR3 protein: CASSLGGRNTEAFF
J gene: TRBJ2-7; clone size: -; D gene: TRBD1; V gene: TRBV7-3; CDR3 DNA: TGTGCCAGCAGCTCAACGGGGACAGCGTACGAGCAGTACTTC; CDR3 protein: CASSSTGTAYEQYF
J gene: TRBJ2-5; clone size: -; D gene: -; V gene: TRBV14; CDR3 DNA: TGTGCCAGCAGCCAAGATTGGTTGGATCCCATGGGGACCCAGTACTTC; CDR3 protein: CASSQDWLDPMGTQYF
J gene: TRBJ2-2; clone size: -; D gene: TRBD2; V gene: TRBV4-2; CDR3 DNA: TGTGCCAGCAGCCTCGGGGGGGCGAACACCGGGGAGCTGTTTTTT; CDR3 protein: CASSLGGANTGELFF
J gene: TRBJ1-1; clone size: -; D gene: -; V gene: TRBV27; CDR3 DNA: TGTGCCAGCAGTTTTGACAGGTTGAACACTGAAGCTTTCTTT; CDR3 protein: CASSFDRLNTEAFF
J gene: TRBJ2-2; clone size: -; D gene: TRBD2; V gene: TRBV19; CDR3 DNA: TGTGCCAGTAGTGCCTCCGGGACTAGCGGGAGGGCCACCGGGGAGCTGTTTTTT; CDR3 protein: CASSASGTSGRATGELFF
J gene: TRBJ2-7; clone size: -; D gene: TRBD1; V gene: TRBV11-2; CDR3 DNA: TGTGCCAGCAGCTTAGGGACAGGGGCAATCTACGAGCAGTACTTC; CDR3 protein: CASSLGTGAIYEQYF
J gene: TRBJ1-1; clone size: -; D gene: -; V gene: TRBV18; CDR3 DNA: TGTGCCAGCTCACCACCAATGAACACTGAAGCTTTCTTT; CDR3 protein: CASSPPMNTEAFF
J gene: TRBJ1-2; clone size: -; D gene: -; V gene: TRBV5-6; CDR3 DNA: TGTGCCAGCAGCCCCCTGGACAGACCCTATGGCTACACCTTC; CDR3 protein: CASSPLDRPYGYTF
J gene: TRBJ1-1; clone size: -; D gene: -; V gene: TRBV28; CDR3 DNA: TGTGCCAGCAGCCTACATACAGTGAACACTGAAGCTTTCTTT; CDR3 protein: CASSLHTVNTEAFF
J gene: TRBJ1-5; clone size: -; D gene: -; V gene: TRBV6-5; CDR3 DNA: TGTGCGACAAAGCGGGGGCAGGGCAATCAGCCCCAGCATTTT; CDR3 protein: CATKRGQGNQPQHF
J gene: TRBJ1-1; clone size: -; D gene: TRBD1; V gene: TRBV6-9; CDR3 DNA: TGTGCCAGCAGTAACCGGGACAGGGGGACGGACACTGAAGCTTTCTTT; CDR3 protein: CASSNRDRGTDTEAFF
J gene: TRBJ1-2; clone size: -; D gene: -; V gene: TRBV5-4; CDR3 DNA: TGTGCCAGCAGCTTGAACAGGGACTATGGCTACACCTTC; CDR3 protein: CASSLNRDYGYTF
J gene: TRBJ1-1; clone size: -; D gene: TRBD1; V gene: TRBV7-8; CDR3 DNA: TGTGCCAGCAGCCCAGGGGGGCGGACTGAAGCTTTCTTT; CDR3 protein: CASSPGGRTEAFF
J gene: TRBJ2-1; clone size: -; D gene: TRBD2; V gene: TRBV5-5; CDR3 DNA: TGTGCCAGCAGCTCCCTCGGACTAGCGGGAGATGAGCAGTTCTTC; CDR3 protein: CASSSLGLAGDEQFF
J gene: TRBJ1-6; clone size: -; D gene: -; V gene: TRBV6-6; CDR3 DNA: TGTGCCAGCAGACGGGGGAATTCACCCCTCCACTTT; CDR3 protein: CASRRGNSPLHF
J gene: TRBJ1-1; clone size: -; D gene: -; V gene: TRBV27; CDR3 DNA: TGTGCCAGCAGTGGAGCAGCCAAGAACACTGAAGCTTTCTTT; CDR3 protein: CASSGAAKNTEAFF
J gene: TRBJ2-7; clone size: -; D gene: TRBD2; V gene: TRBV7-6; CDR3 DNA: TGTGCCAGCAGCTTAGAGGCTAGCGGGAGCCACGAGCAGTACTTC; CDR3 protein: CASSLEASGSHEQYF
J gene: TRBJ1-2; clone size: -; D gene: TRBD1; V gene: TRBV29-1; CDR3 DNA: TGCAGCGTAGTATCGGACAGGGGAGGGTACGGCTACACCTTC; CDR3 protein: CSVVSDRGGYGYTF
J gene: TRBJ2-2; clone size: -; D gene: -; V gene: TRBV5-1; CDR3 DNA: TGCGCCAGCAGTCAGGATACAGGGTCCACCGGGGAGCTGTTTTTT; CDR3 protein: CASSQDTGSTGELFF
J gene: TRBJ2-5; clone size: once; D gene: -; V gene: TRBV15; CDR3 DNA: TGTGCCACCAGCAGAGAAGGGCTGACCCAGTACTTC; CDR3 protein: CATSREGLTQYF
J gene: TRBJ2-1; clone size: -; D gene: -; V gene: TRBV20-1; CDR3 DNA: TGCAGTGCTAGATATCGCTACGAGCAGTTCTTC; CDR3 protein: CSARYRYEQFF
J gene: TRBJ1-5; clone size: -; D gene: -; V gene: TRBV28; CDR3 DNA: TGTGCCAGCAGTACCAGGGTGACAGGCAATCAGCCCCAGCATTTT; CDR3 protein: CASSTRVTGNQPQHF
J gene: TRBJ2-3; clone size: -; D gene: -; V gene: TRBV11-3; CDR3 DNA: TGTGCCAGCAGCTTATCGGGATACACAGATACGCAGTATTTT; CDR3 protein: CASSLSGYTDTQYF
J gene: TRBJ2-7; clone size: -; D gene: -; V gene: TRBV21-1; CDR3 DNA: TGTGCCAGCAGCAAAGCTAAGGAGGTTAGACAGATTCCTCCCTACGAGCAGTACTTC; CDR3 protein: CASSKAKEVRQIPPYEQYF
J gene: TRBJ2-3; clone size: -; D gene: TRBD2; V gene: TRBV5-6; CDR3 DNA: TGTGCCAGCAGCGTGGGGACTAGCGGGGTAGATACGCAGTATTTT; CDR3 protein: CASSVGTSGVDTQYF
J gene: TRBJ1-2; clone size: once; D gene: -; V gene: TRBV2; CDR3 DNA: TGTGCCAGCAGTTTGCAGAACTATGGCTACACCTTC; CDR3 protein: CASSLQNYGYTF
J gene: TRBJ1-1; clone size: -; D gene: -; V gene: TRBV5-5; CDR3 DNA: TGTGCCAGCAGCTTGGGCCCCCTCCCCAACACTGAAGCTTTCTTT; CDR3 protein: CASSLGPLPNTEAFF
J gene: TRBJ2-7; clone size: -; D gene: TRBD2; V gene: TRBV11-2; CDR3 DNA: TGTGCCAGCAGCTTAGAACTAGCGGGGGGGGCCAGGTACGAGCAGTACTTC; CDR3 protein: CASSLELAGGARYEQYF
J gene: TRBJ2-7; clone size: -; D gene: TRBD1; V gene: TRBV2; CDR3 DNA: TGTGCCAGCCTCGGACAGGGGACCTACGAGCAGTACTTC; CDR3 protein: CASLGQGTYEQYF
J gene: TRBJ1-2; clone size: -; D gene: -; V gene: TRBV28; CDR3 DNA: TGTGCCAGCAGTCCCTACCTAGGGACATCCACACCCATGCATGGCTACACCTTC; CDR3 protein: CASSPYLGTSTPMHGYTF
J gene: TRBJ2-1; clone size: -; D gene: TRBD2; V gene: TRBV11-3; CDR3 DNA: TGTGCCAGCAGCCAGGGCGGGAGTTACAATGAGCAGTTCTTC; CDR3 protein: CASSQGGSYNEQFF
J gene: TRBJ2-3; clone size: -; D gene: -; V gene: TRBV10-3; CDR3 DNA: TGTGCCATCAGTGTAAGGGCTTCTAGCACAGATACGCAGTATTTT; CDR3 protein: CAISVRASSTDTQYF
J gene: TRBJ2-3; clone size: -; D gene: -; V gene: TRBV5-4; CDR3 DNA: TGTGCCAGCAGCAAGCCGGGGGGCACAGATACGCAGTATTTT; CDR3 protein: CASSKPGGTDTQYF
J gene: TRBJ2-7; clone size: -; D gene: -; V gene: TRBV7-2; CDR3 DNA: TGTGCCAGCAGCTTAGCGAGGACCAAAATCTCCGCCTACGAGCAGTACTTC; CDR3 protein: CASSLARTKISAYEQYF
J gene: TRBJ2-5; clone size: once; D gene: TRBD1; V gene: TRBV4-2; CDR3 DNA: TGTGCCAGCAGCCAAGATCTTAGGACAGGGGACCAAGAGACCCAGTACTTC; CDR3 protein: CASSQDLRTGDQETQYF
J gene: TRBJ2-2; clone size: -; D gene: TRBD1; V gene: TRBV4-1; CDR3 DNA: TGCGCCAGCAATCACGGGACAGGGAACACCGGGGAGCTGTTTTTT; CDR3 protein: CASNHGTGNTGELFF
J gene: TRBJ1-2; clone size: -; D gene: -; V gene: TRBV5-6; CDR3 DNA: TGTGCCAGCAGCTTATCCAGTCTCCAATTGACTAACTATGGCTACACCTTC; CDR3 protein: CASSLSSLQLTNYGYTF
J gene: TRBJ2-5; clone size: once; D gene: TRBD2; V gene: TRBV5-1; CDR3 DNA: TGCGCCAGCAGCTTGGAGCGGGGAGAGACCCAGTACTTC; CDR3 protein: CASSLERGETQYF
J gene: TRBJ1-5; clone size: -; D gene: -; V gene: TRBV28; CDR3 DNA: TGTGCCACAAACCGCGGTCAGCCCCAGCATTTT; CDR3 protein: CATNRGQPQHF
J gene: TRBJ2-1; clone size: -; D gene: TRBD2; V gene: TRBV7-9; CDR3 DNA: TGTGTAGGGACTAGCGGGAACAATGAGCAGTTCTTC; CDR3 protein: CVGTSGNNEQFF